This T cell receptor (beta chain) was profiled in a study of blood T cell repertoires in COVID-19. On the study more broadly: Donors in the United States, Italy and Spain gave samples during acute or convalescent COVID-19. From T cells, B-cell-depleted T cells, or PBMCs came the material, which was cDNA or gDNA.

The Seattle patients joined while their infection was active and were tracked longitudinally afterward. The CDR3 totals 16 residues. Germline-derived CDR1 and CDR2 are MNHEY and SMNVEV (reference sequence). Trimming took off 6 bases at V and 0 bases at J, with 17 bases between the two ends. Authors' data handling: Amplification from reference gene primers served as the basis for estimated nucleated cell counts. Using immunoSEQ multiplex PCR, the repertoire was profiled, and TCRdb retains in-frame clones only, with some absent. V and J calls and clone size follow that table, whereas D and trimming were derived from the DNA. The profile covers hundreds of thousands of clones, with roughly 90% appearing a single time and roughly 13% taken by the ten largest.

The sequence came from a woman between 70 and 85 years old with COVID-19, enrolled during active disease. Sample: peripheral blood. V gene TRBV27 combines with J gene TRBJ1-2; D may be TRBD1 (5 bases). CDR3 loop: CASRGTGYSSNYGYTF. In DNA, the CDR3 is TGTGCCAGCAGGGGCACAGGCTACAGCTCTAACTATGGCTACACCTTC.